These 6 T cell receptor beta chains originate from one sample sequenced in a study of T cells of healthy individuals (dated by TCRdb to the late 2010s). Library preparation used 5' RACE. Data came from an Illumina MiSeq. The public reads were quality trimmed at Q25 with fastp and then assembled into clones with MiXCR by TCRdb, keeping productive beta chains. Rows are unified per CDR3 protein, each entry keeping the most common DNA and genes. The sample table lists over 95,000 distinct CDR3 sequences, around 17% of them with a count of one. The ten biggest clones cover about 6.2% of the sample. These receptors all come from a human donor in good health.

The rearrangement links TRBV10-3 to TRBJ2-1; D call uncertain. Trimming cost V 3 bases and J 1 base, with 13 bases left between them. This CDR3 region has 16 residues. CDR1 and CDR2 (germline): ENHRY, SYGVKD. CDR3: CAISDQGAWSYNEQFF. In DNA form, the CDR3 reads TGTGCCATCAGTGATCAAGGCGCCTGGTCCTACAATGAGCAGTTCTTC.

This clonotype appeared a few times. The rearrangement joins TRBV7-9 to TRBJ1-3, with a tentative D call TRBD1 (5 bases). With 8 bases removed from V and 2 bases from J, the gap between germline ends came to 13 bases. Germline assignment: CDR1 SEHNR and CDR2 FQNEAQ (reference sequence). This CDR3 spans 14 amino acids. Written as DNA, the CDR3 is TGTGCCAGCGGGGGAGCGGGGGCTGGAAACACCATATATTTT. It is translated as CASGGAGAGNTIYF.

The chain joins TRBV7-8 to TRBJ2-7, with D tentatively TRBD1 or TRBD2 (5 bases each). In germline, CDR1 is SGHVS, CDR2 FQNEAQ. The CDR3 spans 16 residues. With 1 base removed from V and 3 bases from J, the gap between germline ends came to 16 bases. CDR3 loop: CASSLGRDPAYYEQYF. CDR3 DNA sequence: TGTGCCAGCAGCTTAGGACGGGACCCGGCCTACTACGAGCAGTACTTC.

The CDR3 loop reads CSVVGGEYEQYF. The CDR3 nucleotides are TGCAGCGTTGTAGGGGGCGAATACGAGCAGTACTTC. V gene TRBV29-1 combines with J gene TRBJ2-7, with TRBD1 identical over 7 bases. The germline gives CDR1 SQVTM, CDR2 ANQGSEA. This CDR3 is built from 12 residues. The V gene end was trimmed by 4 bases and the J gene end by 4 bases; junction bases not matched to a gene: 4.

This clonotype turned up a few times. The CDR3 here is CASSGNGPGDEQYF. CDR3 bases: TGTGCCAGCAGTGGTAACGGCCCTGGAGACGAGCAGTACTTC. This chain joins TRBV2 and TRBJ2-7; D not certain. There are 14 residues in the CDR3. CDR1 is SNHLY and CDR2 is FYNNEI in the germline V gene. Trimming cost V 4 bases and J 5 bases, with 15 bases left between them.

The CDR3 DNA reads TGCAGTGCATCGGGACTAGTGGGAGTCGGCGAGCAGTACTTC. It translates to CSASGLVGVGEQYF. This chain joins TRBV20-1 and TRBJ2-7; 8 nucleotides match TRBD2. Germline lookup yields CDR1 DFQATT and CDR2 SNEGSKA (reference sequence). The CDR3 length is 14 residues. The V and J ends lost 6 bases and 6 bases, in that order; junction bases with no gene match: 13.